This TCR beta chain derives from a study of blood T cell repertoires in COVID-19. Per the study methods: Cell counts per sample came from amplifying reference gene primers. Using immunoSEQ multiplex PCR, the repertoire was profiled, and TCRdb retains in-frame clones only, with some absent. The V and J calls and clone size are taken from that table; D and trimming were inferred from the DNA. The table records about 13,000 clones, approximately 86% of them present only once. V shed 7 bases and J shed 5 bases, with 20 bases lying between them. The CDR3 spans 14 residues. Germline V lookup: CDR1 SQVTM, CDR2 ANQGSEA.

The J gene is TRBJ2-5, the V gene TRBV29-1, with D possibly matching TRBD2 (6 bases). The sample was peripheral blood. The TCR comes from an elderly man with acute or convalescent COVID-19. This chain's CDR3 is CSALSKTSWETQYF. CDR3 in DNA: TGCAGCGCCCTATCCAAGACTAGTTGGGAGACCCAGTACTTC.